This T cell receptor (beta chain) emerged from a study of blood T cell repertoires in COVID-19. Authors' analysis steps: The authors estimated nucleated cell counts from reference gene primer amplification. Method: immunoSEQ multiplex PCR; TCRdb's copy keeps in-frame clones and lacks some. Clonal size and the V and J genes are those of that table, whereas D and trimming came from the DNA. The sample lists fewer than 30,000 clones, 60% to 80% occurring once. Sequencing was performed on peripheral blood. The receptor's source is a woman in her 70s with active or convalescent COVID-19.

CDR3 residues: CASSYRSSPLHF. CDR3 sequence (DNA): TGTGCCAGCAGTTACCGGAGTTCACCCCTCCACTTT. This sequence joins TRBV6-2 or TRBV6-3 and TRBJ1-6, with unresolved D. V was trimmed by 2 bases and J by 9 bases, leaving 5 bases between them. The CDR3 spans 12 residues. Per germline, CDR1 MNHEY and CDR2 SVGEGT.